This T cell receptor beta chain comes out of a study of T cell repertoires in cytomegalovirus infection. Whole-study context: Based on public TCR beta signatures, there were indications of CMV infection and of a matching HLA type.

TCRdb fed the reads into MiXCR, producing one record per CDR3 protein. Here the sample spans approximately 110,000 distinct CDR3 sequences, around 30% being singletons. The CDR3 spans 13 residues. Trimming left V 4 bases short and J 4 bases short, with 8 bases between. Germline CDR1 is MGHDK and CDR2 is SYGVNS. For this clonotype: The antigen is undetermined.

Study-level findings and limits: Pooled public TCR beta family frequency picked out CMV carriers with the relevant HLA. Within the response measured ex vivo, HLA-C-restricted CMV-specific TCR beta clonotypes were dominant.

Sequencing was performed on CD8+ T cells from cultured PBMCs, taken from culture after CMV antigen stimulation. The source is a human donor in good health (CMV status not recorded). Some clones in this sample may be carry-over from other donors' samples. This chain connects TRBV25-1 to TRBJ1-5; D may be TRBD1 (5 bases). This CDR3 reads CASSVGRNQPQHF. DNA of the CDR3: TGTGCCAGCAGTGTGGGGCGGAATCAGCCCCAGCATTTT.